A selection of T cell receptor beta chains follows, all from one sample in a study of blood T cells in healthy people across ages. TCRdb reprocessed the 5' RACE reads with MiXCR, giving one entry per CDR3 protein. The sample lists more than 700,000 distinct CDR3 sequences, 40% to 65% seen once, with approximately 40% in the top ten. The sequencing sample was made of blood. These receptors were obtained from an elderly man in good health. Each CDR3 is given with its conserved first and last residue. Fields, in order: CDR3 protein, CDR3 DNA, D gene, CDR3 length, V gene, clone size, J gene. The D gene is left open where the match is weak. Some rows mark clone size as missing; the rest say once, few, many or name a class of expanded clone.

CDR3 protein: CASSLSREGTEAFF
CDR3 DNA: TGCGCCAGCAGCTTGAGCAGGGAGGGGACTGAAGCTTTCTTT
D gene: .
CDR3 length: 14
V gene: TRBV5-1
clone size: .
J gene: TRBJ1-1

CDR3 protein: CASSLALLGGGLNEQFF
CDR3 DNA: TGTGCCAGCAGCTTAGCGCTCCTGGGTGGTGGGCTCAATGAGCAGTTCTTC
D gene: .
CDR3 length: 17
V gene: TRBV7-9
clone size: few
J gene: TRBJ2-1

CDR3 protein: CASSQDLGGYTF
CDR3 DNA: TGTGCCAGCAGCCAAGATCTTGGTGGCTACACCTTC
D gene: .
CDR3 length: 12
V gene: TRBV3-1
clone size: .
J gene: TRBJ1-2

CDR3 protein: CASSNPSNTDTQYF
CDR3 DNA: TGTGCCAGCAGTAACCCGAGCAACACAGATACGCAGTATTTT
D gene: .
CDR3 length: 14
V gene: TRBV6-5
clone size: few
J gene: TRBJ2-3

CDR3 protein: CASSYSVTANTEAFF
CDR3 DNA: TGTGCCAGCAGTTACTCGGTCACAGCGAACACTGAAGCTTTCTTT
D gene: .
CDR3 length: 15
V gene: TRBV6-5
clone size: few
J gene: TRBJ1-1

CDR3 protein: CASSDSRTSAQRRYAYF
CDR3 DNA: TGTGCCAGCAGTGACTCTCGGACTAGCGCCCAGCGCAGATACGCGTATTTT
D gene: TRBD2
CDR3 length: 17
V gene: TRBV6-4
clone size: .
J gene: TRBJ2-3

CDR3 protein: CSAGGAATNEKLFF
CDR3 DNA: TGCAGCGCGGGTGGGGCAGCAACTAATGAAAAACTGTTTTTT
D gene: .
CDR3 length: 14
V gene: TRBV29-1
clone size: few
J gene: TRBJ1-4

CDR3 protein: CASSLSIDTQYF
CDR3 DNA: TGTGCCAGCTCTTTATCCATAGATACGCAGTATTTT
D gene: .
CDR3 length: 12
V gene: TRBV7-2
clone size: .
J gene: TRBJ2-3

CDR3 protein: CSETGTGGETQYF
CDR3 DNA: TGCAGTGAAACCGGGACAGGGGGCGAGACCCAGTACTTC
D gene: TRBD1
CDR3 length: 13
V gene: TRBV20-1
clone size: .
J gene: TRBJ2-5

CDR3 protein: CASSQFRGSLNEQFF
CDR3 DNA: TGTGCCAGCAGCCAATTCCGCGGGAGCCTCAATGAGCAGTTCTTC
D gene: TRBD2
CDR3 length: 15
V gene: TRBV14
clone size: .
J gene: TRBJ2-1

CDR3 protein: CASSATSGSQETQYF
CDR3 DNA: TGTGCCAGCAGTGCGACTAGCGGGAGCCAAGAGACCCAGTACTTC
D gene: TRBD2
CDR3 length: 15
V gene: TRBV6-1
clone size: .
J gene: TRBJ2-5

CDR3 protein: CATRGRDPPGEQFF
CDR3 DNA: TGTGCCACCCGGGGGCGGGATCCCCCGGGTGAGCAGTTCTTC
D gene: .
CDR3 length: 14
V gene: TRBV24-1
clone size: few
J gene: TRBJ2-1

CDR3 protein: CSARDRRGSQRGQYF
CDR3 DNA: TGCAGTGCTAGAGATAGGAGGGGGTCCCAACGTGGGCAGTACTTC
D gene: .
CDR3 length: 15
V gene: TRBV20-1
clone size: .
J gene: TRBJ2-7

CDR3 protein: CSAYGAPNTEAFF
CDR3 DNA: TGCAGTGCTTATGGTGCTCCGAACACTGAAGCTTTCTTT
D gene: .
CDR3 length: 13
V gene: TRBV20-1
clone size: few
J gene: TRBJ1-1

CDR3 protein: CSARTGTAYEQYF
CDR3 DNA: TGCAGTGCTAGGACCGGGACAGCTTACGAGCAGTACTTC
D gene: TRBD1
CDR3 length: 13
V gene: TRBV20-1
clone size: .
J gene: TRBJ2-7

CDR3 protein: CASSDPGLADRRGYAYF
CDR3 DNA: TGTGCCAGCAGTGACCCCGGACTAGCGGACCGAAGGGGATACGCGTATTTT
D gene: TRBD2
CDR3 length: 17
V gene: TRBV5-6
clone size: .
J gene: TRBJ2-3